This T cell receptor (beta chain) was sequenced during a study of shared clonotypes between healthy human individuals. Replicate PCRs run on sorted subsets employed 200 ng DNA, roughly 30,000 T cell genomes. TCRdb keeps only in-frame clones here, not all; method: immunoSEQ multiplex PCR. The repertoire includes fewer than 1 million clones, 90% to 97% of them detected once, and less than 0.25% sits in the top ten. The length of the CDR3 is 16 residues. The germline CDR1 and CDR2 sequences are SEHNR and FQNEAQ (reference sequence). Trimming took 5 bases from V and 11 from J; bases not matched to a gene: 16. CD8 cells regarded as naive lacked CD45RO, were positively chosen for CCR7, and omitted terminally differentiated effector memory CD45RA+ cells.

The chain employs TRBV7-9 and TRBJ1-4; 8 bases agree with TRBD1. The receptor comes from a man aged 25 to 40 in good health. The source material was naive CD8+ T cells sorted from blood. The CDR3 nucleotides read TGTGCCAGCAGCCCCCTACCGGGACAGGCTTTTGAGAAACTGTTTTTT. Translating gives CASSPLPGQAFEKLFF.